This is a list of T cell receptor beta chains from one sample in a study of blood T cell repertoires in COVID-19. The table came from immunoSEQ multiplex PCR; TCRdb's copy has only in-frame clones and leaves some out. The sample contains about 180,000 clones, roughly 83% of which appear only once. Sequencing was carried out using peripheral blood. The receptor source for this set is a man aged 18 to 30 with active or convalescent COVID-19. CDR3s include the opening cysteine and the closing phenylalanine or tryptophan. Fields, in order: V gene, clone size, J gene, D gene, CDR3 DNA, CDR3 protein. The D gene is left open where the match is weak. The size field is filled for only some rows; it gives once, few, many or a size class.

TRBV9	.	TRBJ1-6	TRBD1	TGTGCCAGCAGCAAGGACAGGGATGGAAATTCACCCCTCCACTTT	CASSKDRDGNSPLHF
TRBV5-1	.	TRBJ1-5	TRBD1	TGCGCCAGCAGCGAGGGGGCGGCGAATCAGCCCCAGCATTTT	CASSEGAANQPQHF
TRBV18	.	TRBJ2-4	.	TGTGCCAGCTCACCACGGAAAAGTGGGGGCGTTAGAACCAAAAACATTCAGTACTTC	CASSPRKSGGVRTKNIQYF
TRBV7-2	.	TRBJ2-5	.	TGTGCCAGCAGCCTCGCGGGCGAGACCCAGTACTTC	CASSLAGETQYF
TRBV4-1	.	TRBJ2-1	TRBD2	TGCGCCAGCAGCCAAGAGATTGCGGGGGGCTCCTACAATGAGCAGTTCTTC	CASSQEIAGGSYNEQFF
TRBV18	once	TRBJ2-1	TRBD1	TGTGCCAGCTCACGATTTGGGACAGGGGACAATGAGCAGTTCTTC	CASSRFGTGDNEQFF
TRBV11-2	.	TRBJ2-4	.	TGTGCCAGCAGCCCGGGTTTGGACAGCGCCAAAAACATTCAGTACTTC	CASSPGLDSAKNIQYF
TRBV7-6	.	TRBJ2-7	TRBD1	TGTGCCAGCAGCTCCCAGGGGGACGGGTACTACGAGCAGTACTTC	CASSSQGDGYYEQYF
TRBV28	.	TRBJ1-4	TRBD1	TGTGCCAGCAGTCCAGGGGGTCATGGTGAAAAACTGTTTTTT	CASSPGGHGEKLFF
TRBV27	.	TRBJ2-6	.	TGTGCCAGCAGTATAACCAGGTCTGGGGCCAACGTCCTGACTTTC	CASSITRSGANVLTF
TRBV19	.	TRBJ2-7	TRBD1	TGTGCCAGTAGTACCGCGACAGGGGAAATTTACGAGCAGTACTTC	CASSTATGEIYEQYF
TRBV6-5	.	TRBJ2-7	TRBD1	TGTGCCAGCAGTTACTTGGGACAGGGGATGTACGAGCAGTACTTC	CASSYLGQGMYEQYF
TRBV6-6	once	TRBJ1-2	TRBD1	TGTGCCAGCAGTCAAACAGGGGGCGGCTATGGCTACACCTTC	CASSQTGGGYGYTF
TRBV28	.	TRBJ1-2	TRBD1	TGTGCCAGCAGTTTACTTACGCCGGGGGACAGAGCTCACTATGGCTACACCTTC	CASSLLTPGDRAHYGYTF
TRBV15	.	TRBJ1-5	.	TGTGCCACCAGCAGAACGCCAGGAAGGCCCCAGCATTTT	CATSRTPGRPQHF
TRBV18	.	TRBJ2-1	.	TGTGCCAGCTCACCCTACGGGTTCCCACCCGAGTTGGAGACCTACAATGAGCAGTTCTTC	CASSPYGFPPELETYNEQFF
TRBV11-2	few	TRBJ1-3	TRBD1	TGTGCCAGCAGCTCGCAAACAGGGGGCTCTGGAAACACCATATATTTT	CASSSQTGGSGNTIYF
TRBV7-9	.	TRBJ2-6	TRBD1	TGTGCCAGCAGCCCCTCCGGGACAGGGTTTTCTGGGGCCAACGTCCTGACTTTC	CASSPSGTGFSGANVLTF
TRBV4-1	.	TRBJ1-4	.	TGCGCCAGCAGCCAACTACCCGGACAGCAAAAAAAACTGTTTTTT	CASSQLPGQQKKLFF
TRBV28	.	TRBJ2-7	TRBD2	TGTGCCAGCAGGCGGGAGTCCCCCTACGAGCAGTACTTC	CASRRESPYEQYF